This TCR beta chain emerged from a study of T cells expressing NK-cell markers. Looking at the study overall: Sequencing of TCR beta repertoires drew on sorted CD3+CD56+NKG2C+, CD3+CD56+NKG2C- and CD3+CD56-NKG2C+ T cells. There were seven HCMV-seropositive donors and one seronegative donor among the eight sequenced. Broader study findings: A few donors' CD3+CD56-NKG2C+ cells were dominated by the same clonotypes. More than 5 of the donors carried dominant NKG2C+ clonotypes that took up about 1.0-7.5% of their CD8+ T cells.

Using the 5' RACE reads, TCRdb records one entry per CDR3 protein without DNA. The sample table includes some 340,000 distinct CDR3 sequences. On this clonotype itself: As yet, its antigen is unknown.

The CDR3 is 15 residues long. Germline V gene lookup returns CDR1 GTSNPN and CDR2 SVGIG (reference sequence). Sample: blood T cells: a sorted CD56 or NKG2C T cell subset, CD4+ or CD8+ T cells, or bulk PBMC T cells (not recorded which). This chain links TRBV30 with TRBJ2-4; the D gene TCRdb calls, TRBD1, cannot be checked with no DNA. This clonotype was sampled from a man between 18 and 69 years old in good health. This CDR3 reads CAWSTNRGQSNIQYF. The entire variable domain, with the rest obtained from reference TRBV30 and TRBJ2-4, is as follows: SQTIHQWPATLVQPVGSPLSLECTVEGTSNPNLYWYRQAAGRGLQLLFYSVGIGQISSEVPQNLSASRPQDRQFILSSKKLLLSDSGFYLCAWSTNRGQSNIQYFGAGTRLSVL.